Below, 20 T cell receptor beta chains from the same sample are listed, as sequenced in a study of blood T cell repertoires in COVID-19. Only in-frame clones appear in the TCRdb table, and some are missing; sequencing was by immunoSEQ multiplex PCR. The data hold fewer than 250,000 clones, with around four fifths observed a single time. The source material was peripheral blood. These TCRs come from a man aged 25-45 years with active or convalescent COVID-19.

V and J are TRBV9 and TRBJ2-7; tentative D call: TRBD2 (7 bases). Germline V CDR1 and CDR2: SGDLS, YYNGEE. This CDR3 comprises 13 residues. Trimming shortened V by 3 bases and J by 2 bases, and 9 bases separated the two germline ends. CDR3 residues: CASSAGGPYEQYF. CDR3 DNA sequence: TGTGCCAGCAGCGCGGGGGGCCCCTACGAGCAGTACTTC.

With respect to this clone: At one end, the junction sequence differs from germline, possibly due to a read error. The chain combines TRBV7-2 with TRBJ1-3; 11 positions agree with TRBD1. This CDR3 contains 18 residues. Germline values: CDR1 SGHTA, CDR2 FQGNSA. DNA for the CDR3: TGTGCCAGCAGCCTTAGGGGGACAGGGGGTTCCCTTGGAGACACCATATATTTT. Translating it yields CASSLRGTGGSLGDTIYF.

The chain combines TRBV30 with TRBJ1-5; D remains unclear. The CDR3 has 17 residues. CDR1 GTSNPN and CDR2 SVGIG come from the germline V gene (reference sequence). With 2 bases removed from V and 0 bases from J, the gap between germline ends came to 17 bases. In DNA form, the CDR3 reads TGTGCCTGGAGTACCGGGAGACTACGCTTTAGCAATCAGCCCCAGCATTTT. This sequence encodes CAWSTGRLRFSNQPQHF.

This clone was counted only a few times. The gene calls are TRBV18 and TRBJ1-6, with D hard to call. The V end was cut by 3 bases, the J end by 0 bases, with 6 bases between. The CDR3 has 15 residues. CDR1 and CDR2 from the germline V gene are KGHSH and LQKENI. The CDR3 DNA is TGTGCCAGCTCACCCGACATCTCCTATAATTCACCCCTCCACTTT. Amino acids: CASSPDISYNSPLHF.

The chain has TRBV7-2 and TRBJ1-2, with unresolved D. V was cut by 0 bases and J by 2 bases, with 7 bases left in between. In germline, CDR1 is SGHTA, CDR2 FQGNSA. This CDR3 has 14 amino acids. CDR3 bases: TGTGCCAGCAGCTTAGCAGGGAGCAACTATGGCTACACCTTC. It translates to CASSLAGSNYGYTF.

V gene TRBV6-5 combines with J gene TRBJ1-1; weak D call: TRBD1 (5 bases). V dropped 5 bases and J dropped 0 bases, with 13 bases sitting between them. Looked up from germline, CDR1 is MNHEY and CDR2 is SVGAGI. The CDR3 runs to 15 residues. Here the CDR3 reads CASSPLGGLNTEAFF. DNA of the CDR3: TGTGCCAGCAGTCCCCTGGGGGGGTTGAACACTGAAGCTTTCTTT.

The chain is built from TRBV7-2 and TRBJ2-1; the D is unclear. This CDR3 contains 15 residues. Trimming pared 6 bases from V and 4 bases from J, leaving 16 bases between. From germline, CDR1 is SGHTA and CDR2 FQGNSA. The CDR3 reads CASSIATRVYNEQFF. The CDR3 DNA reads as TGTGCCAGCAGTATCGCGACCCGGGTTTACAATGAGCAGTTCTTC.

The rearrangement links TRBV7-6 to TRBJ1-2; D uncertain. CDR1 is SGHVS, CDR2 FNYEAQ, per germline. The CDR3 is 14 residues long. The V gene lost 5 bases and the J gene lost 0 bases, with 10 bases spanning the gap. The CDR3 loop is CASSREDTNYGYTF. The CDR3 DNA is TGTGCCAGCAGCCGAGAAGATACTAACTATGGCTACACCTTC.

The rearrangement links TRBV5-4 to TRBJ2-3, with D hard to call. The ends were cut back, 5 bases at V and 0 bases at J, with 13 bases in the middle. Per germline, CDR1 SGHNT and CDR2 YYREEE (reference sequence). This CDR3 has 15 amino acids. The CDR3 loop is CASSPRLLSTDTQYF. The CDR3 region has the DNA TGTGCCAGCAGTCCCCGACTGCTTAGCACAGATACGCAGTATTTT.

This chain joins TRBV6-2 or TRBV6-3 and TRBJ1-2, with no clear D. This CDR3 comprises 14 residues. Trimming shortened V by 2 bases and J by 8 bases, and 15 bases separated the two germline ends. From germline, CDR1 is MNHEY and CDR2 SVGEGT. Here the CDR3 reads CASSYGQRALGYTF. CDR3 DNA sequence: TGTGCCAGCAGTTACGGGCAGAGGGCCCTAGGCTACACCTTC.

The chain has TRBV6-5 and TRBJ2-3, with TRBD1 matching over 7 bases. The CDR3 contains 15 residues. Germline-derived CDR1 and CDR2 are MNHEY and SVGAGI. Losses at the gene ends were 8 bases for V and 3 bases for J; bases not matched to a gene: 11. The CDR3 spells CASGDSRGLTDTQYF. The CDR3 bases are TGTGCCAGCGGGGACAGCCGTGGGTTGACAGATACGCAGTATTTT.

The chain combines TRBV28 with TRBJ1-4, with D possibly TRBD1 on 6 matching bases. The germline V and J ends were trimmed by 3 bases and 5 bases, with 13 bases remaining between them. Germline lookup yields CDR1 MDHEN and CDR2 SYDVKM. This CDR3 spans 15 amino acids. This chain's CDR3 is CASSFHDRRNEKLFF. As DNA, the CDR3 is TGTGCCAGCAGTTTCCACGACAGGCGGAATGAAAAACTGTTTTTT.

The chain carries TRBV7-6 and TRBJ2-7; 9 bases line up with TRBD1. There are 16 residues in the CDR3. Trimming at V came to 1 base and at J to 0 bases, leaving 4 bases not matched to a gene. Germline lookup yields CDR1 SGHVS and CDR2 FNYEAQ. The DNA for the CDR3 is TGTGCCAGCAGCTTAGGGGGACAGGGAAGCTCCTACGAGCAGTACTTC. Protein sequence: CASSLGGQGSSYEQYF.

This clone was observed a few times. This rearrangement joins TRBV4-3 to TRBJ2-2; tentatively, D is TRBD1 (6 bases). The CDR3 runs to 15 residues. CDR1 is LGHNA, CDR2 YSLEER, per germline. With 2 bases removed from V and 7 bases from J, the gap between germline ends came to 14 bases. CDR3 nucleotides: TGCGCCAGCAGCCAATCCCCTACAGGGTTCGGGGAGCTGTTTTTT. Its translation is CASSQSPTGFGELFF.

The DNA of the CDR3 is TGTGCCAGCAGCTTCATAGAAAATGAGCAGTTCTTC. Translation gives CASSFIENEQFF. This chain links TRBV12-3 or TRBV12-4 with TRBJ2-1; no firm D call. This CDR3 region has 12 residues. V lost 6 bases and J 7 bases, leaving 10 bases between the germline ends.

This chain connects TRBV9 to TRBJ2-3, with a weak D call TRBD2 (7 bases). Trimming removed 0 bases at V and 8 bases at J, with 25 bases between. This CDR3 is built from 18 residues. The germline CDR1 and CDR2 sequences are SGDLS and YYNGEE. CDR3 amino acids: CASSVVPLGGGRGATQYF. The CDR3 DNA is TGTGCCAGCAGCGTAGTCCCCCTGGGCGGGGGCAGGGGTGCTACGCAGTATTTT.

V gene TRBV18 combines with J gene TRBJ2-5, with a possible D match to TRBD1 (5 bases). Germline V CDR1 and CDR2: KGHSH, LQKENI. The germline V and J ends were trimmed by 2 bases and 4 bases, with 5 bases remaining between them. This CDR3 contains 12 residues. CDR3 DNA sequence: TGTGCCAGCTCACCAACAGGAGAGACCCAGTACTTC. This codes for CASSPTGETQYF.

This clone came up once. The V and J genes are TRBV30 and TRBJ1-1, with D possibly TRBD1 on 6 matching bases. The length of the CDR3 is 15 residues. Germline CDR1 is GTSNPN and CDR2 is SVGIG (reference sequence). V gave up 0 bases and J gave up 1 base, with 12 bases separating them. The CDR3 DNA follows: TGTGCCTGGAGTGTACGCGGCAGGGGGAACACTGAAGCTTTCTTT. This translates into CAWSVRGRGNTEAFF.

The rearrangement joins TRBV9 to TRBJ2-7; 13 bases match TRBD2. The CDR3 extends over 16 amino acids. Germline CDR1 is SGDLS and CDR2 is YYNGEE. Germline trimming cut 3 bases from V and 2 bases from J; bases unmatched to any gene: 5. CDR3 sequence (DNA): TGTGCCAGCAGCGCGTCGACTAGCGGGAGGACCTACGAGCAGTACTTC. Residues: CASSASTSGRTYEQYF.

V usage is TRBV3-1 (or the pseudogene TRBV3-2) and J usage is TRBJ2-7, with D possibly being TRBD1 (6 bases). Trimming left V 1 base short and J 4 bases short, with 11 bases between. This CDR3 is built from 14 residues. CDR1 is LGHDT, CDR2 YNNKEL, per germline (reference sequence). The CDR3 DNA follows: TGTGCCAGCAGCCAAGGGGACAACCGATACGAGCAGTACTTC. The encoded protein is CASSQGDNRYEQYF.